This T cell receptor beta chain stems from a study of identifying expanded T cells in peripheral blood. No infections or other immune events were documented during collection. Comments on this clone: Its antigen is not identified.

This CDR3 has 14 amino acids. Germline lookup yields CDR1 MNHEY and CDR2 SVGAGI. Trimming left V 6 bases short and J 1 base short, with 12 bases between. Study findings and constraints: Over around two and four weeks, about 17 and 20 clones changed, versus roughly 1.1 between replicates. Clone count variance between roughly 2-week samples rose with total template count.

Profiling relied on immunoSEQ multiplex PCR, and the TCRdb table lists in-frame clones only, not all of them. The sample consists of roughly 86,000 clones, roughly 85% of them appearing once. V is TRBV6-5 and J is TRBJ1-1; no clear D gene. This receptor was taken from a person aged 18 to 75 in good health. The sequenced material came from blood. The CDR3 reads CASSPPNGNTEAFF. The CDR3 nucleotides read TGTGCCAGCAGCCCCCCCAATGGGAACACTGAAGCTTTCTTT.